Following are 26 T cell receptor beta chains from one sample sequenced in a study of beta chain features in type 1 diabetes. Antigens for these TCRs are unknown. The sequenced template was cDNA made from the entire isolated RNA. The protocol was immunoSEQ multiplex PCR, while the TCRdb copy is restricted to in-frame clones and leaves out a portion. The sample records some 120,000 clones, around 16% being singletons. Findings and limits, study-wide: TCRB CDR3 length was moderately but significantly reduced in all four CD4+ subsets of Type 1 diabetes patients.

Material for sequencing was central memory CD4+ T cells from blood. These receptors all come from a man younger than 35 with type 1 diabetes.

The J gene is TRBJ1-5, the V gene TRBV27; 8 nucleotides line up with TRBD1. Germline assignment: CDR1 MNHEY and CDR2 SMNVEV (reference sequence). The junction had 2 bases not matched to a gene; V was cut back by 2 bases and J by 5 bases. There are 14 residues in the CDR3. The CDR3 DNA sequence: TGTGCCAGCAGTTTACAGGGGGCACATCAGCCCCAGCATTTT. Protein sequence: CASSLQGAHQPQHF.

The gene calls are TRBV7-2 and TRBJ1-1; no definite D call. The germline V gene has CDR1 SGHTA and CDR2 FQGNSA. This CDR3 region has 13 residues. Trimming left V 3 bases short and J 4 bases short, with 9 bases between. DNA of the CDR3: TGTGCCAGCAGCTTTTATATTAGCACTGAAGCTTTCTTT. This encodes CASSFYISTEAFF.

This clone was seen a few times. This sequence joins TRBV18 and TRBJ1-1, with unresolved D. Germline values: CDR1 KGHSH, CDR2 LQKENI. This CDR3 is 12 amino acids long. V shed 1 base and J shed 12 bases, with 12 bases lying between them. CDR3 protein: CASSPLRQDPFF. The CDR3 nucleotides read TGTGCCAGCTCACCACTTCGGCAGGACCCTTTCTTT.

This clone was seen more than once but under ten times. The chain employs TRBV18 and TRBJ2-3, with 8 bases aligning to TRBD2. The CDR3 runs to 14 residues. CDR1 and CDR2 (germline): KGHSH, LQKENI. Trimming took 6 bases from V and 2 from J; bases not matched to a gene: 4. The CDR3 region has the DNA TGTGCCAGCTCCCCGGGGGGGGCCACAGATACGCAGTATTTT. Translated: CASSPGGATDTQYF. Full variable domain (outside the CDR3, taken from reference TRBV18 and TRBJ2-3): NAGVMQNPRHLVRRRGQEARLRCSPMKGHSHVYWYRQLPEEGLKFMVYLQKENIIDESGMPKERFSAEFPKEGPSILRIQQVVRGDSAAYFCASSPGGATDTQYFGPGTRLTVL.

The chain is built from TRBV7-3 and TRBJ2-1, with no clear D. Germline CDR1 reads SGHTA; CDR2 reads FQGTGA. This CDR3 has 12 amino acids. Trimming stripped 0 bases from V and 8 bases from J, with 5 bases between. The CDR3 coding sequence is TGTGCCAGCAGCTTAACGGGGTATGAGCAGTTCTTC. Its translation: CASSLTGYEQFF.

This clone was seen only a few times. V and J are TRBV9 and TRBJ2-5; no clear D. Trimming pared 0 bases from V and 5 bases from J, leaving 11 bases between. Germline CDR1 SGDLS, CDR2 YYNGEE. The CDR3 is 14 residues long. CDR3 in amino acids: CASSVGRPGETQYF. In DNA form, the CDR3 reads TGTGCCAGCAGCGTAGGACGACCTGGGGAGACCCAGTACTTC.

Only a few counts were recorded for this clone. This sequence joins TRBV5-6 and TRBJ2-5, with TRBD1 identical over 7 bases. Per germline, CDR1 SGHDT and CDR2 YYEEEE. The junction had 5 bases not matched to a gene; V was cut back by 1 base and J by 5 bases. The CDR3 has 14 amino acids. In nucleotides, the CDR3 is TGTGCCAGCAGCTTGACAGGGGTGGAGGAGACCCAGTACTTC. Protein: CASSLTGVEETQYF.

This clone came up a few times. This chain joins TRBV7-2 and TRBJ1-5; TRBD1 matches 8 bases. The CDR3 sequence is 14 residues long. Germline lookup yields CDR1 SGHTA and CDR2 FQGNSA. The V gene end was trimmed by 5 bases and the J gene end by 7 bases; junction bases not matched to a gene: 7. In DNA form, the CDR3 reads TGTGCCAGCAGCCCCCGGACAGGGACCCAGCCCCAGCATTTT. This encodes CASSPRTGTQPQHF. Variable domain in full (rest from reference TRBV7-2 and TRBJ1-5): GAGVSQSPSNKVTEKGKDVELRCDPISGHTALYWYRQSLGQGLEFLIYFQGNSAPDKSGLPSDRFSAERTGGSVSTLTIQRTQQEDSAVYLCASSPRTGTQPQHFGDGTRLSIL.

This sequence joins TRBV28 and TRBJ2-1, with TRBD2 matching over 9 bases. The length of the CDR3 is 13 residues. V was clipped by 11 bases and J by 2 bases; unmatched bases: 4. CDR1 is MDHEN, CDR2 SYDVKM, per germline. The CDR3 is CAGSSGAYNEQFF. For the CDR3, the DNA is TGTGCCGGATCTAGCGGGGCCTACAATGAGCAGTTCTTC.

The CDR3 here is CASSAGSGRALNEQFF. CDR3 DNA: TGTGCCAGCTCCGCGGGAAGCGGGAGGGCCTTGAATGAGCAGTTCTTC. V usage is TRBV7-9 and J usage is TRBJ2-1; 10 bases map to TRBD2. The trim removed 8 bases at V and 7 bases at J, leaving 14 bases unmatched. The CDR3 is 16 amino acids. Germline values: CDR1 SEHNR, CDR2 FQNEAQ (reference sequence).

This clone was detected a few times. The rearrangement joins TRBV6-1 to TRBJ2-7, with 10 nucleotides matching TRBD1. CDR1 MNHNS and CDR2 SASEGT come from the germline V gene. After removal of 1 base from V and 4 bases from J, the junction contained 1 base not matched to a gene. CDR3 length: 14 amino acids. The CDR3 loop is CASSEGTGGYEQYF. The DNA of the CDR3 is TGTGCCAGCAGTGAAGGGACAGGGGGGTACGAGCAGTACTTC.

J is TRBJ2-3 and V is TRBV9, with TRBD2 matching over 8 bases. Germline CDR1 is SGDLS and CDR2 is YYNGEE. This CDR3 is 15 amino acids long. Losses at the gene ends were 3 bases for V and 2 bases for J; bases not matched to a gene: 5. This chain's CDR3 is CASSAAGVSTDTQYF. The CDR3 coding sequence is TGTGCCAGCAGCGCAGCGGGAGTTTCCACAGATACGCAGTATTTT. The full variable domain, its missing parts supplied by reference TRBV9 and TRBJ2-3, is DSGVTQTPKHLITATGQRVTLRCSPRSGDLSVYWYQQSLDQGLQFLIQYYNGEERAKGNILERFSAQQFPDLHSELNLSSLELGDSALYFCASSAAGVSTDTQYFGPGTRLTVL.

The chain uses TRBV6-5 and TRBJ1-1; 8 nucleotides match TRBD1. This CDR3 contains 14 residues. Germline V gene sequence: CDR1 MNHEY, CDR2 SVGAGI. After removal of 5 bases from V and 4 bases from J, the junction contained 6 bases not matched to a gene. CDR3 region: CASSTRTGITEAFF. CDR3 bases: TGTGCCAGCAGTACCAGGACAGGGATCACTGAAGCTTTCTTT.

The table lists this clone with many counts. Different DNA sequences within this sample yield the same CDR3. The rearrangement links TRBV7-9 to TRBJ1-1; D not certain. The V end lost 1 base, the J end lost 0 bases, and 6 bases lay between the germline ends. This CDR3 is 14 amino acids long. CDR1 SEHNR and CDR2 FQNEAQ come from the germline V gene (reference sequence). In nucleotides, the CDR3 is TGTGCCAGCAGCTTAGGGCAGATGAACACTGAAGCTTTCTTT. It is translated as CASSLGQMNTEAFF.

J is TRBJ2-3 and V is TRBV7-6, with D maybe TRBD2 (5 bases). Between the trimmed V and J ends, which lost 2 bases and 11 bases, there was a span of 11 bases. Germline V gene data show CDR1 as SGHVS and CDR2 as FNYEAQ. The CDR3 spans 12 residues. This CDR3 reads CASSLSGYQQYF. The CDR3 DNA reads as TGTGCCAGCAGCTTAAGCGGTTATCAGCAGTATTTT.

In its sample, this clone was seen many times. This chain connects TRBV7-8 to TRBJ2-1; D might be TRBD2 (5 bases). Deletions cut 8 bases from V and 5 bases from J, with 16 bases between. This CDR3 region has 14 residues. Looked up from germline, CDR1 is SGHVS and CDR2 is FQNEAQ. CDR3 coding DNA: TGTGCCAGCGGCTGGACTCTCACGCACAATGAGCAGTTCTTC. This codes for CASGWTLTHNEQFF.

This chain links TRBV15 with TRBJ1-1, with D perhaps TRBD1 (5 bases). Trimming took off 5 bases at V and 6 bases at J, with 16 bases between the two ends. This CDR3 contains 14 residues. Per the germline V gene, CDR1 is LNHNV and CDR2 is YYDKDF (reference sequence). The CDR3, as DNA: TGTGCCACCAGCTACGGGGACCGCGGGGCTGAAGCTTTCTTT. The encoded protein is CATSYGDRGAEAFF.

The chain joins TRBV7-2 to TRBJ2-5, with TRBD1 matching 7 bases. With V trimmed by 6 bases and J by 7 bases, 14 bases remained unmatched. CDR1 and CDR2 from the germline V gene are SGHTA and FQGNSA. The CDR3 contains 15 residues. The CDR3 region is CASRLDLPGGGTQYF. In nucleotides, the CDR3 is TGTGCCAGCAGACTAGACTTACCAGGGGGTGGGACCCAGTACTTC.

V usage is TRBV5-1 and J usage is TRBJ1-3; D is possibly TRBD1 (6 bases). The CDR3 consists of 16 residues. CDR1 and CDR2 from the germline V gene are SGHRS and YFSETQ. Trimming took 1 base from V and 2 from J, leaving 13 bases between them. The CDR3 here is CASSLMGAEAGNTIYF. The CDR3 DNA reads TGCGCCAGCAGCTTGATGGGGGCTGAAGCTGGAAACACCATATATTTT.

The chain links TRBV19 to TRBJ1-2; 8 bases match TRBD1. This CDR3 contains 16 residues. The trim removed 7 bases at V and 2 bases at J, leaving 12 bases unmatched. The germline CDR1 and CDR2 sequences are LNHDA and SQIVND (reference sequence). The DNA for the CDR3 is TGTGCCAGTACCACACCGGGACAGGAACTGAACTATGGCTACACCTTC. Amino acids: CASTTPGQELNYGYTF.

This clone was found many times. This chain links TRBV30 with TRBJ1-5; 7 bases fit TRBD1. The CDR3 covers 14 residues. V was pared by 4 bases and J by 5 bases, with 8 bases of the junction left unmatched. The germline gives CDR1 GTSNPN, CDR2 SVGIG (reference sequence). The CDR3 spells CAWNRGLGDQPQHF. Here the CDR3 DNA reads TGTGCCTGGAATAGGGGGCTGGGGGATCAGCCCCAGCATTTT.

This clone turned up a few times. V gene TRBV2 combines with J gene TRBJ2-1; tentative D call: TRBD1 (5 bases). The length of the CDR3 is 14 residues. Between the trimmed V and J ends, which lost 2 bases and 4 bases, there was a span of 9 bases. Germline V gives CDR1 SNHLY, CDR2 FYNNEI. CDR3: CASSESSGYNEQFF. The CDR3 DNA follows: TGTGCCAGCAGTGAATCGTCAGGGTACAATGAGCAGTTCTTC.

The chain combines TRBV6-5 with TRBJ2-7; perhaps TRBD2 as D (6 bases). Germline CDR1 reads MNHEY; CDR2 reads SVGAGI. The CDR3 totals 16 residues. V lost 0 bases and J 3 bases, leaving 15 bases between the germline ends. The CDR3 DNA sequence: TGTGCCAGCAGTTACTCGAGTGTTGGAGGGAGCTACGAGCAGTACTTC. It encodes CASSYSSVGGSYEQYF.

This chain links TRBV19 with TRBJ2-7, with a tentative D call TRBD2 (5 bases). Germline V CDR1 and CDR2: LNHDA, SQIVND (reference sequence). The germline V and J ends were trimmed by 6 bases and 6 bases, with 18 bases remaining between them. CDR3 length equals 14 residues. The CDR3 sequence: CASRGLEAGSEQYF. The CDR3 DNA reads as TGTGCCAGTAGAGGCCTGGAGGCAGGTTCCGAGCAGTACTTC.

The chain joins TRBV7-3 to TRBJ2-6; D is possibly TRBD2 (6 bases). This CDR3 spans 15 amino acids. V was shortened by 5 bases and J by 2 bases, with 10 bases between the two germline ends. Germline lookup yields CDR1 SGHTA and CDR2 FQGTGA. The CDR3 region is CASSPGTAGANVLTF. The CDR3 region has the DNA TGTGCCAGCAGCCCCGGGACTGCTGGGGCCAACGTCCTGACTTTC.

The genes are TRBV7-2 and TRBJ2-1; TRBD2 aligns across 7 bases. Trimming took 1 base from V and 4 from J; bases not matched to a gene: 7. Germline-derived CDR1 and CDR2 are SGHTA and FQGNSA. The CDR3 is 16 residues long. The CDR3 bases are TGTGCCAGCAGCTTAGACTGGACTAGTTTGTACAATGAGCAGTTCTTC. Translation: CASSLDWTSLYNEQFF.